Each of the 23 T cell receptor beta chains below was sequenced from the same sample in a study of Siglec-9 on CD8 T cells in melanoma. Using immunoSEQ multiplex PCR, the repertoire was profiled, and TCRdb retains in-frame clones only, with some absent. The sample holds around 30,000 clones, 75% to 90% seen once. Material: Siglec-9- CD8+ T cells sorted from blood. These receptors originate from a human donor in good health.

The V gene is TRBV6-1, the J gene TRBJ1-5, with 9 bases that match TRBD1. Trimming removed 8 bases from V and 3 bases from J; junction bases left unmatched: 2. Germline assignment: CDR1 MNHNS and CDR2 SASEGT. The CDR3 covers 13 residues. DNA of the CDR3: TGTGCCAGCGGGACAGGGTTCAATCAGCCCCAGCATTTT. Translating gives CASGTGFNQPQHF.

The chain joins TRBV4-1 to TRBJ2-7, with 7 bases that match TRBD1. Germline CDR1 and CDR2: MGHRA and YSYEKL. This CDR3 has 15 amino acids. The J segment lost 2 bases and the V segment lost 3 bases, leaving 7 bases of the junction unmatched. As DNA, the CDR3 is TGCGCCAGCAGCCATAGGACAGGCACCGCCTACGAGCAGTACTTC. Residues: CASSHRTGTAYEQYF.

The chain links TRBV28 to TRBJ1-2; D unclear. Germline CDR1 reads MDHEN; CDR2 reads SYDVKM. The CDR3 loop spans 18 amino acids. The V end was cut by 3 bases, the J end by 0 bases, with 20 bases between. CDR3 coding DNA: TGTGCCAGCAGTTTCTTGGCTATGGAGGCGGCTACTAACTATGGCTACACCTTC. It is translated as CASSFLAMEAATNYGYTF.

The J gene is TRBJ1-1, the V gene TRBV5-8; D is ambiguous. V lost 4 bases to trimming and J lost 0 bases, with 22 bases between them. The CDR3 sequence is 18 residues long. CDR1 and CDR2 from the germline V gene are SGHTS and YDEGEE. CDR3 residues: CASSPESGRRSLNTEAFF. In nucleotides, the CDR3 is TGTGCCAGCAGCCCGGAGAGCGGCAGGAGGTCTTTGAACACTGAAGCTTTCTTT.

This clone was counted once. This chain connects TRBV11-3 to TRBJ2-1; D is unclear. The germline gives CDR1 SGHNT, CDR2 YENEEA. Deletions cut 1 base from V and 7 bases from J, with 5 bases between. This CDR3 has 12 residues. As DNA, the CDR3 is TGTGCCAGCAGCTTAGTCGCGAATGAGCAGTTCTTC. Its translation: CASSLVANEQFF.

This clone was observed a handful of times. This sample includes further DNA sequences coding for the same CDR3. This sequence joins TRBV5-6 and TRBJ2-3; no reliable D call. Trimming removed 0 bases from V and 0 bases from J, with 5 bases in between. The CDR3 has 14 residues. Germline V gives CDR1 SGHDT, CDR2 YYEEEE. CDR3 DNA sequence: TGTGCCAGCAGCTTGGAACGGAGCACAGATACGCAGTATTTT. Protein product: CASSLERSTDTQYF.

The chain combines TRBV6-5 with TRBJ1-1; TRBD1 is a possible D gene (5 bases). This CDR3 region has 14 residues. Germline loops: CDR1 MNHEY, CDR2 SVGAGI. Trimming left V 5 bases short and J 4 bases short, with 14 bases between. The CDR3 sequence is CASSPPSGLTEAFF. The CDR3 nucleotides read TGTGCCAGCAGTCCCCCCTCGGGGCTCACTGAAGCTTTCTTT.

This clone appeared a single time. The V gene is TRBV28, the J gene TRBJ1-4; D unresolved. V lost 10 bases and J lost 11, with 11 bases in between. Germline V gene sequence: CDR1 MDHEN, CDR2 SYDVKM. There are 10 residues in the CDR3. CDR3 sequence reads: CATGDWKLFF. CDR3 nucleotide sequence: TGTGCCACCGGCGATTGGAAACTGTTTTTT.

The CDR3 here is CASSAVGPVNQPQHF. CDR3 nucleotides: TGTGCCAGCAGCGCCGTGGGACCGGTTAATCAGCCCCAGCATTTT. The rearrangement uses TRBV11-2 and TRBJ1-5, with D possibly TRBD1 on 5 matching bases. This CDR3 is built from 15 residues. Germline CDR1 is SGHAT and CDR2 is FQNNGV. Trimming shortened V by 5 bases and J by 4 bases, and 15 bases separated the two germline ends.

The V call is TRBV2, the J call TRBJ1-1; 11 nucleotides align to TRBD1. CDR1 is SNHLY and CDR2 is FYNNEI in the germline V gene. After removal of 6 bases from V and 3 bases from J, the junction contained 0 bases not matched to a gene. The length of the CDR3 is 13 residues. The CDR3 nucleotides are TGTGCCAGCAGGGACAGGGGGCACACTGAAGCTTTCTTT. Its protein product is CASRDRGHTEAFF.

V gene TRBV29-1 combines with J gene TRBJ2-1; D call uncertain. The V gene lost 4 bases and the J gene lost 9 bases, with 10 bases spanning the gap. Germline V gene sequence: CDR1 SQVTM, CDR2 ANQGSEA. This CDR3 region has 11 residues. The CDR3 nucleotides are TGCAGCGTTGTTTACAGTGGTGAGCAGTTCTTC. Translated: CSVVYSGEQFF.

The chain couples TRBV28 to TRBJ2-3; tentative D call: TRBD2 (7 bases). This CDR3 spans 16 amino acids. Between the trimmed V and J ends, which lost 1 base and 4 bases, there was a span of 15 bases. Germline loops: CDR1 MDHEN, CDR2 SYDVKM. The DNA of the CDR3 is TGTGCCAGCAGTTTATTTGCCGGGGGGCGGGCAGATACGCAGTATTTT. It encodes CASSLFAGGRADTQYF. The complete variable domain, with remaining parts taken from reference TRBV28 and TRBJ2-3, reads DVKVTQSSRYLVKRTGEKVFLECVQDMDHENMFWYRQDPGLGLRLIYFSYDVKMKEKGDIPEGYSVSREKKERFSLILESASTNQTSMYLCASSLFAGGRADTQYFGPGTRLTVL.

This chain joins TRBV4-2 and TRBJ2-5, with 7 nucleotides matching TRBD1. The end of the DNA aligns better with TRBJ2-7, so the J call may be wrong. Looked up from germline, CDR1 is LGHNA and CDR2 is YNFKEQ. This CDR3 is built from 16 residues. The CDR3 spells CASSQGGDSDSYEQYF. For the CDR3, the DNA is TGTGCCAGCAGCCAAGGAGGGGACAGTGACTCCTACGAGCAGTACTTC.

The chain is built from TRBV21-1 and TRBJ2-3; the table gives TRBD2 as D, unverified against the DNA. TRBV21-1 is labeled a pseudogene. The CDR3 is made up of 16 amino acids. In DNA form, the CDR3 reads TGTGCCAGCAGCAAAGATCGCGCCTGGTGCACAGATACGCAGTATTTT. Protein: CASSKDRAWCTDTQYF.

The rearrangement links TRBV7-9 to TRBJ1-2; 8 bases line up with TRBD1. Germline V gene data show CDR1 as SEHNR and CDR2 as FQNEAQ (reference sequence). The CDR3 covers 14 residues. The V segment lost 5 bases and the J segment 3 bases; nucleotides outside the gene matches: 5. The CDR3 coding sequence is TGTGCCAGCAGCCCGGACAGGGTCGACTATGGCTACACCTTC. Translated, it gives CASSPDRVDYGYTF.

The chain uses TRBV6-6 and TRBJ2-1, with TRBD1 as a possible D gene (6 bases). Trimming removed 7 bases at V and 9 bases at J, with 13 bases between. Germline-derived CDR1 and CDR2 are MNHNY and SVGAGI (reference sequence). The CDR3 length is 12 residues. This CDR3 reads CASNPGAAEQFF. The DNA of the CDR3 is TGTGCCAGCAACCCAGGGGCTGCTGAGCAGTTCTTC.

The chain employs TRBV5-8 and TRBJ1-1; D gene unclear. The V gene's germline CDR1 is SGHTS and CDR2 YDEGEE. V was pared by 2 bases and J by 0 bases, with 5 bases between. This CDR3 is built from 13 residues. CDR3 coding DNA: TGTGCCAGCAGCTTCGGGATGAACACTGAAGCTTTCTTT. This codes for CASSFGMNTEAFF.

The rearrangement uses TRBV30 and TRBJ1-4, with D possibly being TRBD1 (6 bases). Germline CDR1 is GTSNPN and CDR2 is SVGIG (reference sequence). This CDR3 has 14 residues. Trimming stripped 5 bases from V and 1 base from J, with 11 bases between. This CDR3 is CAWDIQGTNEKLFF. In nucleotides, the CDR3 is TGTGCCTGGGATATACAGGGAACTAATGAAAAACTGTTTTTT.

The chain couples TRBV18 to TRBJ2-3; possibly TRBD2 for D (5 bases). The V and J ends lost 6 bases and 7 bases respectively, with 20 bases between them. In germline, CDR1 is KGHSH, CDR2 LQKENI. The CDR3 is made up of 15 amino acids. CDR3 region: CASSLVRGQPNTQYF. DNA for the CDR3: TGTGCCAGCTCTCTCGTACGGGGTCAGCCTAATACGCAGTATTTT.

The V call is TRBV19, the J call TRBJ2-1, with TRBD2 matching over 10 bases. CDR1 and CDR2 from the germline V gene are LNHDA and SQIVND (reference sequence). J gave up 5 bases and V 5 bases, and 6 bases lay outside the gene matches. The CDR3 extends over 15 amino acids. The CDR3 DNA is TGTGCCAGTAGTCAAACTAGCGGGATCCACAATGAGCAGTTCTTC. As protein: CASSQTSGIHNEQFF.

Only one count was recorded for this clone. The chain joins TRBV4-2 to TRBJ1-2; no clear D gene. Looked up from germline, CDR1 is LGHNA and CDR2 is YNFKEQ. This CDR3 spans 11 amino acids. The germline V and J ends were trimmed by 1 base and 5 bases, with 2 bases remaining between them. Written as DNA, the CDR3 is TGTGCCAGCAGCCAAGCATATGGCTACACCTTC. It translates to CASSQAYGYTF.

The chain has TRBV4-1 and TRBJ1-4; D not resolved. Trimming removed 2 bases at V and 8 bases at J, with 15 bases between. Germline CDR1 and CDR2: MGHRA and YSYEKL. The CDR3 is made up of 15 amino acids. The CDR3 DNA follows: TGCGCCAGCAGCCAACATCCCGAATCAGGAGAAAAACTGTTTTTT. It encodes CASSQHPESGEKLFF.

V usage is TRBV21-1 and J usage is TRBJ2-7; TRBD1 was called by the table and not checked on the DNA. TRBV21-1 is reported as a pseudogene. CDR3 size: 16 residues. CDR3 amino acids: CASSNQDSGQRYEQYV. The CDR3 nucleotides are TGTGCCAGCAGCAACCAGGACTCGGGACAGAGATACGAGCAGTACGTC.